The clone carrying this T cell receptor (beta chain) was counted only a few times. With sequencing, the targeted depth ranged from 1 in 200,000 to 1 in 1 million T cells. TCRdb's copy holds only in-frame clones and misses some; the assay was immunoSEQ multiplex PCR. The sample contains about 160,000 clones, about 80% of which appear only once. The data stem from a study of cytotoxic CD8 clonotypes in ibrutinib-treated CLL. In germline, CDR1 is SEHNR, CDR2 FQNEAQ (reference sequence). V gave up 6 bases and J gave up 5 bases, with 20 bases separating them. The CDR3 totals 16 residues. The receptor's source is a human donor with chronic lymphocytic leukemia. The specimen comprised PBMCs, sampled after 12 months of ibrutinib treatment. The chain employs TRBV7-9 and TRBJ2-1; D could derive from TRBD1 or TRBD2 (5 bases each). The CDR3 DNA reads as TGTGCCAGCAGGGAGAGGGGATTGAGGGGAAACAATGAGCAGTTCTTC. It encodes CASRERGLRGNNEQFF.